This TCR beta chain came from a study of cytotoxic CD8 clonotypes in ibrutinib-treated CLL. CDR3 length: 18 residues. Trimming took off 2 bases at V and 4 bases at J, with 21 bases between the two ends. Germline values: CDR1 SGHDN, CDR2 FVKESK. Deep sequencing aimed at 1 in 200,000 to 1 in 1 million T cells' resolution. Some clones are missing from TCRdb's copy, which holds only in-frame ones; the method was immunoSEQ multiplex PCR. The repertoire holds over 250,000 clones, roughly three quarters seen once, with approximately 5.1% in the top ten. The sample consisted of PBMCs, taken at disease progression, from a patient treated with ibrutinib. This clonotype was sampled from a human donor with chronic lymphocytic leukemia. The chain links TRBV14 to TRBJ2-1; the D gene is possibly TRBD2 (6 bases). The CDR3: CASSQRALARYVYNEQFF. For the CDR3, the DNA is TGTGCCAGCAGCCAACGCGCCCTAGCGCGATACGTTTACAATGAGCAGTTCTTC.